This is a list of T cell receptor beta chains from one sample in a study of neoadjuvant anti-PD-1 for oral cavity cancer. TCRdb's copy holds only in-frame clones and misses some; the assay was immunoSEQ multiplex PCR. The data hold 72,000 or so clones, with roughly nine tenths observed a single time. The sequencing used PBMCs, collected after nivolumab (anti-PD-1) treatment. These receptors all come from a person aged 35-80 years with oral cavity squamous cell carcinoma. CDR3s include the opening cysteine and the closing phenylalanine or tryptophan. The D gene is left open where the match is weak. Expanded clones get a size class; other rows say once, few or many, or leave the size out.

v_call	j_call	d_call	clone_size	cdr3_nt	cdr3_aa
TRBV29-1	TRBJ2-5	-	once	TGCAGCGTTGAAACGTCGCGGTTGGGGACCCAGTACTTC	CSVETSRLGTQYF
TRBV25-1	TRBJ1-2	TRBD1	-	TGTGCCAGCAGTGAATGGGGGACAGCTACCTTTGGCTACACCTTC	CASSEWGTATFGYTF
TRBV19	TRBJ1-2	-	-	TGTGCCAGTACGTCTCTGGGGGACAACCACTATGGCTACACCTTC	CASTSLGDNHYGYTF
TRBV30	TRBJ2-7	-	-	TGTGCCTGGAGTCGTCCGTCTGGCGGGGTCTACGAGCAGTACTTC	CAWSRPSGGVYEQYF
TRBV28	TRBJ2-7	-	-	TGTGCCAGCATTTCCACGGGTAGTCGGAAGTTCTACGAGCAGTACTTC	CASISTGSRKFYEQYF
TRBV30	TRBJ2-5	-	-	TGTGCCTGGAGTGTGTATAGGGAAAACCAAGAGACCCAGTACTTC	CAWSVYRENQETQYF
TRBV7-2	TRBJ1-6	-	-	TGTGCCAGCAGCTTAGCCACAGGACCCCTCCACTTT	CASSLATGPLHF
TRBV27	TRBJ2-3	-	-	TGTGCCAGCAGTTTATCAGGCGGAGTTAAGTTTGTTGGCACAGATACGCAGTATTTT	CASSLSGGVKFVGTDTQYF
TRBV10-3	TRBJ2-5	-	once	TGTGCCATCAGTGAGAGCACAGGTGGGGAGACCCAGTACTTC	CAISESTGGETQYF
TRBV29-1	TRBJ1-2	TRBD1	few	TGCAGCGTTGCCGGGACAGGCCCAACTATGTATGGCTACACCTTC	CSVAGTGPTMYGYTF
TRBV30	TRBJ1-5	-	-	TGTGCCTGGAGTCTACCATGGGGGGCTGGTAGCAATCAGCCCCAGCATTTT	CAWSLPWGAGSNQPQHF
TRBV30	TRBJ2-6	-	-	TGTGCCTGGAGCCCGACGGGGAGACACCTCTCTGGGGCCAACGTCCTGACTTTC	CAWSPTGRHLSGANVLTF
TRBV6-1	TRBJ1-1	TRBD1	few	TGTGCCAGCAGTGAAGGAGAGACAGGGTTCGACGGAGCTTTCTTT	CASSEGETGFDGAFF
TRBV10-3	TRBJ1-2	TRBD1	-	TGTGCCATCAGTGTATCTACCGGGACAGAGAACTATGGCTACACCTTC	CAISVSTGTENYGYTF
TRBV12-1	TRBJ2-5	-	-	-	CASSFGQGARWETQYF
TRBV11-2	TRBJ2-2	-	-	TGTGCCAGCAGCTTATTACAGGGGAGGACCGGGGAGCTGTTTTTT	CASSLLQGRTGELFF
TRBV27	TRBJ1-2	-	-	TGTGCCAGTTCCGGGGCTAGTTATGGCTACACCTTC	CASSGASYGYTF
TRBV27	TRBJ2-7	-	few	TGTGCCAGCAGTTTTACAGGGCTCGTTTTGGAGCAGTACTTC	CASSFTGLVLEQYF
TRBV19	TRBJ2-6	-	once	TGTGCCAGTAGTATGGGGGCCTCTGGGGCCAACGTCCTGACTTTC	CASSMGASGANVLTF
TRBV28	TRBJ2-7	-	-	TGTGCCAGCAGTCCGGGGGCCTACGAGCAGTACTTC	CASSPGAYEQYF
TRBV10-3	TRBJ2-7	TRBD2	-	TGTGCCATCAGTGAAAGAGCGGGAGGGCCTGACGAGCAGTACTTC	CAISERAGGPDEQYF
TRBV7-2	TRBJ2-7	-	-	TGTGCCAGCAGCTTAGGGCCAGTCAACTACGAGCAGTACTTC	CASSLGPVNYEQYF
TRBV6-6	TRBJ1-1	TRBD1	few	TGTGCCAGCAGTTACTCCCGCCGGACAGGGACTGAAGCTTTCTTT	CASSYSRRTGTEAFF
TRBV5-1	TRBJ1-1	-	-	TGCGCCAGCAGCGGACAGAGGTCCACTGAAGCTTTCTTT	CASSGQRSTEAFF
TRBV6-5	TRBJ2-3	-	-	TGTGCCAGCAGCCGCGGACTATTCACAGATACGCAGTATTTT	CASSRGLFTDTQYF
TRBV9	TRBJ1-3	-	-	TGTGCCAGCAGCGGACAGGTCGGGTTGGGAAACACCATATATTTT	CASSGQVGLGNTIYF
TRBV5-1	TRBJ1-2	TRBD1	-	TGCGCCAGCAGCCTCAAGGGGACAGGGGGCCTCCGTGACTATGGCTACACCTTC	CASSLKGTGGLRDYGYTF
TRBV9	TRBJ1-2	-	-	TGTGCCAGCAGCGGAGGTGGGGGCTACACCTTC	CASSGGGGYTF
TRBV7-9	TRBJ2-7	TRBD2	-	TGTGCCAGCAGCTTAGCCGGCGGGGGCTACGAGCAGTACTTC	CASSLAGGGYEQYF
TRBV6-5	TRBJ1-1	-	-	TGTGCCAGCAGTTCCCCGGACAGGAACACTGAAGCTTTCTTT	CASSSPDRNTEAFF
TRBV6-5	TRBJ1-1	TRBD1	few	TGTGCCAGCAGTTACATAGGGGGCATGACTGAAGCTTTCTTT	CASSYIGGMTEAFF
TRBV7-2	TRBJ2-1	TRBD2	few	TGTGCCAGCAGCCCTCCCGGGAGGGGGTTGAGAAATGAGCAGTTCTTC	CASSPPGRGLRNEQFF
TRBV5-1	TRBJ1-3	TRBD1	-	TGCGCCAGCAGCCCCCAGGGGACAGGGCTCGGAAACACCATATATTTT	CASSPQGTGLGNTIYF
TRBV9	TRBJ1-3	-	-	TGTGCCAGCAGCGTAGCCCCCCAGGGCAGCCTCTCTGGAAACACCATATATTTT	CASSVAPQGSLSGNTIYF
TRBV2	TRBJ1-1	-	-	TGTGCCAGCAGTATACAGATATTGAACACTGAAGCTTTCTTT	CASSIQILNTEAFF
TRBV5-4	TRBJ2-1	TRBD1	-	TGTGCCAGCAGGTTGACAGGGGCCAATGAGCAGTTCTTC	CASRLTGANEQFF
TRBV7-6	TRBJ2-1	-	-	TGTGCCAGCAGCGAGAGGGGACTCTACAATGAGCAGTTCTTC	CASSERGLYNEQFF
TRBV9	TRBJ2-2	TRBD2	-	TGTGCCAGCAGCGTAGGTAGTAGCGGGGTCGCGAACACCGGGGAGCTGTTTTTT	CASSVGSSGVANTGELFF
TRBV5-1	TRBJ1-1	TRBD1	-	TGCGCCAGTGCGGACAGGGCGGGCACTGAAGCTTTCTTT	CASADRAGTEAFF
TRBV18	TRBJ2-1	-	-	TGTGCCAGCTCATCACCCAACGCGGCCAGACTCTTTGATGAGCAGTTCTTC	CASSSPNAARLFDEQFF
TRBV4-1	TRBJ1-3	-	once	TGCGCCAGCAGCCAAGGACCCGGACCCTCTGGAAACACCATATATTTT	CASSQGPGPSGNTIYF
TRBV28	TRBJ2-7	-	-	TGTGCCAGCAGTTTAGAGGAGCGGTCAACCGAGCAGTACTTC	CASSLEERSTEQYF
TRBV5-1	TRBJ2-7	-	-	TGCGCCAGCAGCCTGGGACAGCGCCTTCGGGAGGAGCAGTACTTC	CASSLGQRLREEQYF
TRBV19	TRBJ2-1	TRBD2	-	TGTGCCAGTAGTCGGACTAGCGGGAGTATCTACAATGAGCAGTTCTTC	CASSRTSGSIYNEQFF
TRBV5-1	TRBJ2-5	TRBD1	-	TGCGCCAGCAGCCCCGGGGACAGGATGCAAGAGACCCAGTACTTC	CASSPGDRMQETQYF
TRBV5-1	TRBJ2-5	TRBD2	once	TGCGCCAGCAGCATAACTAGCGGGGGTTCGGGAGAGACCCAGTACTTC	CASSITSGGSGETQYF
TRBV5-4	TRBJ2-3	TRBD1	-	TGTGCCAGCGCCGAAGGGGGCGGTGGGGCAGATACGCAGTATTTT	CASAEGGGGADTQYF
TRBV4-1	TRBJ1-3	-	once	TGCGCCAGCAGCCAAGACCCCAGGGCCCGCGGAAACACCATATATTTT	CASSQDPRARGNTIYF
TRBV6-1	TRBJ2-7	TRBD1	-	TGTGCCAGCGGGAGACAGGGGTTTGCTTACGAGCAGTACTTC	CASGRQGFAYEQYF
TRBV27	TRBJ2-2	-	-	TGTGCCAGCAGTTGGCTTCGTGGCACCGGGGAGCTGTTTTTT	CASSWLRGTGELFF
TRBV12-5	TRBJ1-1	-	-	TGTGCTAGTGGTAAATACCCAGGGGCCTTACGGGACACTGAAGCTTTCTTT	CASGKYPGALRDTEAFF
TRBV5-6	TRBJ2-2	TRBD1	-	TGTGCCAGCAGCCAGATCTCATACAGGGACAGGGAGAACACCGGGGAGCTGTTTTTT	CASSQISYRDRENTGELFF
TRBV5-1	TRBJ1-2	-	-	TGCGCCAGCACAACATCAGGGGTCAGCTATGGCTACACCTTC	CASTTSGVSYGYTF
TRBV7-3	TRBJ1-3	-	-	TGTGCCAGCAGCTCCTCGCGTGGGTTTGGAAACACCATATATTTT	CASSSSRGFGNTIYF